These 25 T cell receptor beta chains share one sample of origin, sequenced in a study of T cell responses to AZD1222 COVID-19 vaccine. The table came from immunoSEQ multiplex PCR; TCRdb's copy has only in-frame clones and leaves some out. Of 95,000 to 100,000 clones in the sample, roughly nine tenths were seen once. Sequenced material: peripheral blood, taken 28 days after the second AZD1222 dose. These receptors all come from an adult who received the AZD1222 COVID-19 vaccine.

The gene calls are TRBV6-1 and TRBJ2-3; 7 positions match TRBD2. J lost 3 bases, V lost 4 bases, and 10 bases had no gene match. The CDR3 is 16 residues long. The germline V gene has CDR1 MNHNS and CDR2 SASEGT. The CDR3 DNA sequence: TGTGCCAGCAGTGGTCTGGGGGAGGGCGGTACAGATACGCAGTATTTT. Translation gives CASSGLGEGGTDTQYF.

The chain links TRBV9 to TRBJ2-1; 8 bases align to TRBD2. The trim removed 0 bases at V and 6 bases at J, leaving 8 bases unmatched. The CDR3 has 16 amino acids. The germline V gene encodes CDR1 SGDLS and CDR2 YYNGEE. The CDR3 loop reads CASSVATGGFGNEQFF. The CDR3, as DNA: TGTGCCAGCAGCGTAGCTACGGGGGGGTTCGGCAATGAGCAGTTCTTC.

The chain joins TRBV5-1 to TRBJ2-7, with D uncertain. Per germline, CDR1 SGHRS and CDR2 YFSETQ. V was shortened by 0 bases and J by 0 bases, with 10 bases between the two germline ends. The CDR3 loop spans 15 amino acids. Here the CDR3 reads CASSLEALSSYEQYF. The CDR3 nucleotides read TGCGCCAGCAGCTTGGAAGCGCTAAGCTCCTACGAGCAGTACTTC.

The genes are TRBV19 and TRBJ2-5; D is perhaps TRBD1 or TRBD2 (5 bases each). V was trimmed by 3 bases and J by 3 bases, leaving 14 bases between them. The germline V gene has CDR1 LNHDA and CDR2 SQIVND (reference sequence). The CDR3 is 15 amino acids. CDR3 residues: CASSIGLGQEETQYF. In DNA, the CDR3 is TGTGCCAGTAGTATTGGACTGGGGCAGGAAGAGACCCAGTACTTC.

The genes are TRBV2 and TRBJ1-3; D call uncertain. This CDR3 region has 14 residues. From germline, CDR1 is SNHLY and CDR2 FYNNEI. V was clipped by 3 bases and J by 4 bases, with 10 bases between them. The CDR3 loop reads CASSELKLGNTIYF. The CDR3, as DNA: TGTGCCAGCAGTGAGTTGAAGTTGGGAAACACCATATATTTT.

V gene TRBV9 combines with J gene TRBJ2-1, with unresolved D. The CDR3 spans 14 residues. Germline V gives CDR1 SGDLS, CDR2 YYNGEE. The V and J ends lost 0 bases and 7 bases respectively, with 11 bases between them. The DNA of the CDR3 is TGTGCCAGCAGCGTAGGAAGGGTTAATAATGAGCAGTTCTTC. Encoded protein: CASSVGRVNNEQFF.

The V gene is TRBV11-2, the J gene TRBJ1-3; 7 nucleotides align to TRBD1. The CDR3 contains 14 residues. Germline CDR1 is SGHAT and CDR2 is FQNNGV. J lost 9 bases, V lost 1 base, and 6 bases had no gene match. CDR3 sequence reads: CASSLAGTVPTIYF. The CDR3 DNA reads as TGTGCCAGCAGCTTAGCAGGGACAGTACCCACCATATATTTT.

The rearrangement links TRBV7-3 to TRBJ2-1; D is possibly TRBD1 (6 bases). Germline values: CDR1 SGHTA, CDR2 FQGTGA. V lost 5 bases and J 0 bases, leaving 11 bases between the germline ends. The CDR3 consists of 15 residues. The CDR3 region is CASSPNRDSYNEQFF. CDR3 DNA sequence: TGTGCCAGCAGCCCCAACAGGGACTCCTACAATGAGCAGTTCTTC.

This rearrangement joins TRBV5-1 to TRBJ2-7; D is possibly TRBD2 (5 bases). CDR3 length: 15 residues. Per germline, CDR1 SGHRS and CDR2 YFSETQ. Trimming shortened V by 0 bases and J by 2 bases, and 12 bases separated the two germline ends. The CDR3 DNA reads as TGCGCCAGCAGCTTGGGAGGGAGTAATACCTACGAGCAGTACTTC. Encoded protein: CASSLGGSNTYEQYF.

The V and J genes are TRBV28 and TRBJ1-1; D call uncertain. V lost 6 bases and J lost 3, with 11 bases in between. Germline CDR1 MDHEN, CDR2 SYDVKM. The CDR3 is 13 amino acids. The CDR3 loop is CASRLDTYTEAFF. Here the CDR3 DNA reads TGTGCCAGCAGGCTCGACACCTACACTGAAGCTTTCTTT.

This chain links TRBV11-2 with TRBJ2-2; no reliable D call. Looked up from germline, CDR1 is SGHAT and CDR2 is FQNNGV. There are 17 residues in the CDR3. V dropped 1 base and J dropped 0 bases, with 12 bases sitting between them. The CDR3 DNA sequence: TGTGCCAGCAGCTTAGTTCGGCGGAACGCGAACACCGGGGAGCTGTTTTTT. It encodes CASSLVRRNANTGELFF.

The genes are TRBV27 and TRBJ1-5, with TRBD1 matching over 7 bases. The CDR3 totals 16 residues. Germline lookup yields CDR1 MNHEY and CDR2 SMNVEV (reference sequence). V was clipped by 4 bases and J by 1 base; unmatched bases: 7. Here the CDR3 DNA reads TGTGCCAGCAGTTCAACAGGGGTAGGAAGCAATCAGCCCCAGCATTTT. Its protein is CASSSTGVGSNQPQHF.

The CDR3 loop is CASSLGASGSENEQFF. As DNA, the CDR3 is TGCGCCAGCAGCTTGGGGGCTAGCGGGAGTGAGAATGAGCAGTTCTTC. This chain connects TRBV5-1 to TRBJ2-1; TRBD2 matches at 10 bases. The ends lost 0 bases at V and 7 bases at J; junction bases unmatched: 7. The V gene's germline CDR1 is SGHRS and CDR2 YFSETQ. The CDR3 is 16 residues long.

The rearrangement joins TRBV6-2 or TRBV6-3 to TRBJ1-2; TRBD1 aligns across 8 bases. J lost 4 bases, V lost 5 bases, and 9 bases had no gene match. Germline values: CDR1 MNHEY, CDR2 SVGEGT. The CDR3 totals 15 residues. CDR3 region: CASSPGGQESYGYTF. CDR3 nucleotides: TGTGCCAGCAGTCCCGGGGGACAGGAGAGCTATGGCTACACCTTC.

The chain employs TRBV29-1 and TRBJ1-2; D remains unclear. V dropped 5 bases and J dropped 0 bases, with 10 bases sitting between them. This CDR3 has 13 amino acids. Looked up from germline, CDR1 is SQVTM and CDR2 is ANQGSEA. The CDR3 region is CSVRLPSNYGYTF. As DNA, the CDR3 is TGCAGCGTTCGTCTACCGTCTAACTATGGCTACACCTTC.

CDR3 DNA: TGTGCCAGCAGCTTCACTCGGACTAGCGGGAGTATCGGGGAGCTGTTTTTT. Translating it yields CASSFTRTSGSIGELFF. This sequence joins TRBV7-9 and TRBJ2-2, with TRBD2 identical over 13 bases. V shed 3 bases, J shed 7 bases, and the junction held 8 bases outside the gene matches. This CDR3 region has 17 residues. CDR1 SEHNR and CDR2 FQNEAQ come from the germline V gene (reference sequence).

The chain combines TRBV27 with TRBJ2-1; 8 bases are a match to TRBD2. This CDR3 region has 16 residues. J was trimmed by 3 bases and V by 5 bases; bases with no gene match: 9. Germline V gives CDR1 MNHEY, CDR2 SMNVEV (reference sequence). The CDR3 sequence is CASSPGGSGIYNEQFF. The CDR3 DNA is TGTGCCAGCAGTCCAGGCGGTAGCGGGATCTACAATGAGCAGTTCTTC.

This chain links TRBV11-2 with TRBJ1-1; maybe TRBD1 (6 bases). The germline CDR1 and CDR2 sequences are SGHAT and FQNNGV. This CDR3 spans 14 amino acids. Trimming took 4 bases from V and 1 from J, leaving 10 bases between them. In nucleotides, the CDR3 is TGTGCCAGCAGCTCGGACAGAACGAACACTGAAGCTTTCTTT. This gives the protein CASSSDRTNTEAFF.

This clone was picked up a small number of times. The chain joins TRBV27 to TRBJ1-5; no definite D call. The V and J ends lost 2 bases and 7 bases respectively, with 9 bases between them. Germline lookup yields CDR1 MNHEY and CDR2 SMNVEV (reference sequence). The CDR3 has 13 residues. The CDR3 DNA reads as TGTGCCAGCAGTTTAGATGTGGGGCAGCCCCAGCATTTT. This translates into CASSLDVGQPQHF.

This chain uses TRBV5-1 with TRBJ2-7, with D possibly being TRBD1 (6 bases). CDR3 length: 15 residues. V lost 4 bases and J lost 6, with 20 bases in between. The germline V gene encodes CDR1 SGHRS and CDR2 YFSETQ. The CDR3 reads CASSVGGRTQGEQYF. CDR3 DNA: TGCGCCAGCAGCGTCGGAGGTAGGACACAGGGCGAGCAGTACTTC.

V gene TRBV18 combines with J gene TRBJ1-1; D perhaps matches TRBD1 (5 bases). The CDR3 spans 15 residues. Germline loops: CDR1 KGHSH, CDR2 LQKENI. V was trimmed by 3 bases and J by 0 bases, leaving 11 bases between them. The DNA of the CDR3 is TGTGCCAGCTCACCGAGGGGCACCATGAACACTGAAGCTTTCTTT. Encoded protein: CASSPRGTMNTEAFF.

The V call is TRBV5-1, the J call TRBJ2-7; 8 positions match TRBD1. V trimming: 3 bases; J trimming: 1 base; junction bases outside the gene matches: 9. The germline V gene encodes CDR1 SGHRS and CDR2 YFSETQ. The CDR3 runs to 16 residues. The CDR3 DNA follows: TGCGCCAGCAGCTCTGCTGCTGGACAGGGTTCCTACGAGCAGTACTTC. This gives the protein CASSSAAGQGSYEQYF.

This rearrangement joins TRBV7-3 to TRBJ2-2; TRBD2 agrees at 12 bases. Germline lookup yields CDR1 SGHTA and CDR2 FQGTGA. The ends lost 5 bases at V and 7 bases at J; junction bases unmatched: 11. CDR3 length: 17 residues. In nucleotides, the CDR3 is TGTGCCAGCAGCCCCGCTAGCGGGAGGGCCTCTGGCGGGGAGCTGTTTTTT. This encodes CASSPASGRASGGELFF.

The chain uses TRBV15 and TRBJ2-1; 7 bases are a match to TRBD1. Trimming cost V 0 bases and J 3 bases; bases outside gene matches: 5. Germline V gene lookup returns CDR1 LNHNV and CDR2 YYDKDF (reference sequence). The CDR3 is made up of 16 amino acids. The CDR3 region has the DNA TGTGCCACCAGCAGAGATTTAACAGGGGTCTACAATGAGCAGTTCTTC. This translates into CATSRDLTGVYNEQFF.

This clone was observed a single time. This chain links TRBV30 with TRBJ1-1; D gene ambiguous. CDR1 and CDR2 from the germline V gene are GTSNPN and SVGIG (reference sequence). Trimming left V 3 bases short and J 0 bases short, with 8 bases between. This CDR3 spans 13 amino acids. The CDR3 region is CAWRFVMNTEAFF. The CDR3 DNA is TGTGCCTGGAGGTTTGTTATGAACACTGAAGCTTTCTTT.